This T cell receptor (beta chain) is drawn from a study of shared clonotypes between healthy human individuals (dated by TCRdb to about 2020). Turning to the overall study: Three men and two women, aged 18 to 49 years, made up the cohort. To estimate repertoire size and how much clonotypes are shared between individuals, the study performed deep sequencing of blood TCR repertoires from a few healthy adults. Between about 0.94 and 8.9 billion PBMCs per donor were obtained by leukapheresis. Different laboratories and diverse techniques were used to prepare libraries and sequence TCR repertoires, to increase sequencing depth and limit assay-specific biases. For each donor, CD4 naive and CD4 memory were each run on three plates, CD8 naive on two plates, and CD8 memory on one plate. What the work shows at the level of the full study, not this receptor alone: Compared with non-shared clonotypes, the clonotypes found in all four sorted-subset donors had higher generation probabilities. About 5% of naive CD4, 3.5% of naive CD8, approximately 2.2% of memory CD4, and less than 0.45% of memory CD8 clonotypes were shared across several donors. Sampling was restricted to blood, and TCR repertoires in tissues likely differ from the TCR repertoires found in blood. Because the study included only a small number of donors, the genetic and exposure-history diversity represented was limited. Pairwise subsampling led to the expectation that sequencing depth would affect the degree of clonotype sharing among donors. Incomplete sequencing was indicated by rarefaction of sorted-subset datasets, despite the large sequencing depth. Larger estimated clonotype richness was generally found for naive subsets than for memory subsets.

Turning to this clone: It has no known antigen specificity. No base qualities exist here, and no much larger clone lies one base off it.

The V and J ends are trimmed by 1 base and 0 bases, leaving 10 bases between them. CDR1 and CDR2 are drawn from the germline V gene: SGHRS, YFSETQ. The CDR3 runs 16 residues from the cysteine to the phenylalanine. Only CDR3 DNA is held: 48 bases, read in frame from base 1. Healthy HIV-negative adults with no recently reported acute infections or vaccinations were included as donors. Every donor was a Caucasian adult residing in Nashville, Tennessee, USA. CD4+ T cells were enriched by magnetic negative selection, after which naive cells were positively selected on CD45RA and the negative fraction was taken as the memory subset. After blood collection by leukapheresis, PBMCs were isolated using Ficoll-Histopaque density gradient centrifugation and then cryopreserved in the vapor phase of liquid nitrogen. Analytical flow cytometry was used to check the purity and quantity of each magnetically sorted T cell population. Each sorted fraction had its genomic DNA isolated and then quantified by UV absorbance on a Nanodrop 2000c.

TCR CDR3 regions were amplified from genomic DNA by multiplex PCR using the deep immunoSEQ assay. Extracted genomic DNA from each cell subset was distributed evenly across all wells of several immunoSEQ 96-well plates, and each plate was treated as a replicate. For sorted subsets, about 220 ng of genomic DNA, equivalent to 25,000 to 35,000 T cell genomes, went into each replicate PCR. Purified libraries were measured with a Qubit 3.0 fluorometer, size-checked on a Bioanalyzer 2100, and measured again with the KAPA Library Quantification kit. Every immunoSEQ 96-well plate was sequenced on a separate single-read 150-cycle Illumina NextSeq 550 flow cell. The authors processed their data as follows. Because only junctional sequences without quality scores were contained in the immunoSEQ output, filtering matching that applied to full-length reads could not be performed. To assign V/J genes and CDR3, sequences were annotated against IMGT germline references using PyIR, a Python wrapper for IgBLAST v1.9. Reads were filtered out if the reads had weak V/J assignments (E-value above 1e-6), no CDR3, stop codons, out-of-frame junctions, or ambiguous translated residues. V3J clonotypes were defined as sequences sharing an identical inferred V gene, J gene, and CDR3 amino acid sequence. Percentage overlap between repertoires was calculated by dividing the number of shared unique clonotypes by the size of the smaller repertoire. RTK rarefaction, the Chao1 estimator, and Recon v2.1 estimates of unobserved clonotypes were used to assess repertoire richness. Generation probabilities were computed with OLGA for all TCRbeta clonotypes obtained by the gDNA method from several donors. TCRdb took this table from immuneACCESS and kept in-frame rearrangements with V and J called. Such tables lack part of the clones; where checked against another copy, unresolved V genes explain under half of the gap, and the rest is unexplained. V and J calls and clone size are copied from that table; D and trimming were computed from the DNA. This sample lists some 2,000,000 clones; approximately 94% were detected once. 0.1% to 0.15% of the sample belongs to the ten largest clones.

The receptor chain draws on TRBV5-1 and TRBJ2-2; the D gene cannot be resolved reliably. The receptor comes from a man aged 18 to 30 in good health. The sequenced sample consisted of naive CD4+ T cells sorted from blood. The cell subset or site label corresponds to: CD45RA+ positively selected. The nucleotide sequence is TGCGCCAGCAGCTTGTGGACCTTTACGAACACCGGGGAGCTGTTTTTT. This translates into CASSLWTFTNTGELFF.